The rows below give T cell receptor beta chains drawn from one sample of a study of regulatory T cells in long-lasting Graves disease. TCRdb re-called the multiplex PCR reads through MiXCR, storing one row per CDR3 protein. The sample records roughly 400,000 distinct CDR3 sequences, around a fifth being singletons. The starting material was peripheral blood mononuclear cells (PBMCs), obtained when the disease was refractory, from a patient treated with antithyroid drugs. The source of these receptors is a female donor with Graves disease. The CDR3 runs from the conserved cysteine through the conserved F or W. The order of the fields is D gene, V gene, clone size, J gene, CDR3 DNA, CDR3 protein. The D gene is left open where the match is weak. The size of a clone is reported for some rows only, either as once, few or many, or as a class for expanded clones.

TRBD1	TRBV2	many	TRBJ1-2	TGTGCCACCAGGGGGTCAGGCTATGGCTACACCTTC	CATRGSGYGYTF
.	TRBV27	.	TRBJ2-2	TGTGCCAGCAGTTCCCCGGCACGGGCGACGACGGAGCTGTTTTTT	CASSSPARATTELFF
.	TRBV30	.	TRBJ2-7	TGTGCCTGGAGTGTAGGGGGGGTGGACGAGCAGTACTTC	CAWSVGGVDEQYF
.	TRBV12-3/TRBV12-4	many	TRBJ1-2	TGTGCCAGCAGTTTGGTAGAGACCCGCTACACCTTC	CASSLVETRYTF
TRBD1	TRBV2	many	TRBJ1-5	TGTGCCAGCAGTGAAGGGACAGGGGATCAGCCCCAGCATTTT	CASSEGTGDQPQHF
.	TRBV10-3	few	TRBJ2-7	TGTGCCAGGGGCCGCGACGAGCAGTACTTC	CARGRDEQYF
.	TRBV6-1	many	TRBJ2-7	TGTGCCAGCAGTGAATCCGAGCAGTACTTC	CASSESEQYF
.	TRBV7-9	once	TRBJ2-6	TGTGCCAGCAGCTTTGGGGCCAGCGTCCTGACTTTC	CASSFGASVLTF
TRBD1	TRBV20-1	.	TRBJ1-6	TGCAGTGCTTGGGACAGGGGAAAGAATTCACCCCTCCACTTT	CSAWDRGKNSPLHF
TRBD1	TRBV29-1	many	TRBJ1-1	TGCAGCGTTCTACTCGACGGGACAGCGTTGAACACTGAAGCTTTCTTT	CSVLLDGTALNTEAFF
TRBD2	TRBV7-3	many	TRBJ2-7	TGTGCCAGCAGCCTAGGGACTAGCGGAACCTACGAGCAGTACTTC	CASSLGTSGTYEQYF
.	TRBV28	many	TRBJ2-4	TGTGCCAGCAGGAGTCTACAGGTTTCCAAAAACATTCAGTACTTC	CASRSLQVSKNIQYF
.	TRBV27	many	TRBJ2-7	TGTGCCAGCAGTTTAACCATCGGGGACGGCTACGAGCAGTACTTC	CASSLTIGDGYEQYF
.	TRBV24-1	few	TRBJ1-1	TGTGCCACCAGTGATTTGCTCGGGGCCACTGAAGCTTTCTTT	CATSDLLGATEAFF
TRBD2	TRBV6-1	.	TRBJ2-1	TGTGCCAGCAGTGACAGTCTAGCGGGAGCCAATGAGCAGTTCTTC	CASSDSLAGANEQFF
.	TRBV11-2	many	TRBJ1-1	TGTGCCAGCAGCTTAGAGGACAGCGGGACTGAAGCTTTCTTT	CASSLEDSGTEAFF
TRBD1	TRBV28	.	TRBJ2-7	TGTGCCAGCAGCCCGAGTACAGGGGTTTCCTACGAGCAGTACTTC	CASSPSTGVSYEQYF
.	TRBV5-1	.	TRBJ2-1	TGCGCCAGCAGCTTGGATTGGGCGGGTTCCGTTAATGAGCAGTTCTTC	CASSLDWAGSVNEQFF
.	TRBV5-1	.	TRBJ1-4	TGCGCCAGCAGCTTGGTCGCAGGTCGGGAAAAACTGTTTTTT	CASSLVAGREKLFF
TRBD1	TRBV7-9	.	TRBJ2-1	TGTGCCAGCAGCTATGGGACAGAAGACAATGAGCAGTTCTTC	CASSYGTEDNEQFF
.	TRBV7-9	.	TRBJ2-5	TGTGCCAGCAGCTTAGGGCGGGGCCATGAGACCCAGTACTTC	CASSLGRGHETQYF
.	TRBV10-3	.	TRBJ1-1	TGTGCCACCAGGGACCTTTCCATGAACACTGAAGCTTTCTTT	CATRDLSMNTEAFF
.	TRBV30	.	TRBJ1-4	TGTGCCTGGGGCGCGCCGGGTTTTGATGAAAAACTGTTTTTT	CAWGAPGFDEKLFF
TRBD2	TRBV2	few	TRBJ2-2	TGTGCCAGCAGCGACATAACTAGCGGGAGCGGAAACACCGGGGAGCTGTTTTTT	CASSDITSGSGNTGELFF
.	TRBV5-1	once	TRBJ2-6	TGCGCCAGCAGCTCGCACGCCGACTCTGGGGCCAACGTCCTGACTTTC	CASSSHADSGANVLTF
TRBD1	TRBV28	.	TRBJ2-2	TGTGCCACCGCGGGGACAGGGCGGAGCACCGGGGAGCTGTTTTTT	CATAGTGRSTGELFF
.	TRBV19	few	TRBJ1-4	TGTGCCAGCGGGACTCGAGATGAAAAACTGTTTTTT	CASGTRDEKLFF
.	TRBV20-1	many	TRBJ1-5	TGCAGTGCTACCCTGCCAGGGGCCAACAATCAGCCCCAGCATTTT	CSATLPGANNQPQHF
TRBD1	TRBV2	many	TRBJ2-4	TGTGCCAGCAGGTACAGGGGGCAAAACATTCAGTACTTC	CASRYRGQNIQYF
.	TRBV29-1	few	TRBJ2-1	TGCAGCGGGGGGGCTTCCTACAATGAGCAGTTCTTC	CSGGASYNEQFF
TRBD1	TRBV10-3	many	TRBJ1-6	TGTGCCATCAGTGGGACAGGGCTTAATTCACCCCTCCACTTT	CAISGTGLNSPLHF
TRBD2	TRBV6-1	.	TRBJ2-1	TGTGCCAGCAGCCAAGGGACTAGCGGGAACTCCTACAATGAGCAGTTCTTC	CASSQGTSGNSYNEQFF
.	TRBV12-3/TRBV12-4	.	TRBJ2-3	TGTGCCAGCAGCCCCCCTGGGTCCAAGCAAGATACGCAGTATTTT	CASSPPGSKQDTQYF
.	TRBV28	many	TRBJ2-7	TGTGCCAGCACTTCGAAAAGGGGGGGGCACTACGAGCAGTACTTC	CASTSKRGGHYEQYF
.	TRBV14	few	TRBJ2-2	TGTGCCAGCAGCCAAGTAAAGTCTGGGGTTCGGGCCGGGGAGCTGTTTTTT	CASSQVKSGVRAGELFF
.	TRBV10-3	few	TRBJ1-1	TGTGCCATCAGTGAAATTAAGGACACTGAAGCTTTCTTT	CAISEIKDTEAFF
TRBD2	TRBV7-9	many	TRBJ2-7	TGTGCCAGCAGCCTGCGGGCGGGAGGCGGGTACTACGAGCAGTACTTC	CASSLRAGGGYYEQYF
.	TRBV11-2	few	TRBJ2-2	TGTGCCAGCAGCGAGGAGGGCCCCGGGGAGCTGTTTTTT	CASSEEGPGELFF
TRBD2	TRBV28	once	TRBJ2-7	TGTGCCAGCAGTTTCAAAGGACTAGCGGGAGGCTGGGATTACGAGCAGTACTTC	CASSFKGLAGGWDYEQYF
.	TRBV7-2	.	TRBJ2-3	TGTGCCAGCAGCTTATGGCCCGGAGACGGGAGCACAGATACGCAGTATTTT	CASSLWPGDGSTDTQYF
TRBD2	TRBV5-1	.	TRBJ2-7	TGCGCCAGCAGCCTGGGAGACGGGACTAGCGGGAGAAGATCCTACGAGAAGTACTTC	CASSLGDGTSGRRSYEKYF
.	TRBV18	few	TRBJ2-7	TGTGCCAGCTCACCAGCAATCCCGGACGAGCAGTACTTC	CASSPAIPDEQYF
TRBD1	TRBV6-1	few	TRBJ1-3	TGTGCCAGCAGTAAGGGACAGGGGGCGCGTGGAAACACCATATATTTT	CASSKGQGARGNTIYF
.	TRBV11-2	many	TRBJ2-7	TGTGCCAGCAGCTTAGGCCTTAACGAGCAGTACTTC	CASSLGLNEQYF
.	TRBV30	few	TRBJ2-1	TGTGCCTGGAGTGGACAGCACAATGAGCAGTTCTTC	CAWSGQHNEQFF
TRBD2	TRBV7-2	many	TRBJ2-7	TGTGCCAGCAGCTTCTTAGCGGGAGCAACCTACGAGCAGTACTTC	CASSFLAGATYEQYF
.	TRBV28	many	TRBJ1-2	TGTGCCAGCAGTCCGCAGGAACCTTCCGGGGGCTACACCTTC	CASSPQEPSGGYTF
.	TRBV20-1	many	TRBJ2-7	TGCAGTGGCTTGAGGCTTGGGGACGAGCAGTACTTC	CSGLRLGDEQYF
.	TRBV19	.	TRBJ2-3	TGTGCCAGGCGGCCGGCGGATACGCAGTATTTT	CARRPADTQYF
.	TRBV2	many	TRBJ1-1	TGTGCCAGCAGTGAATGGGCCACTGAAGCTTTCTTT	CASSEWATEAFF
.	TRBV25-1	many	TRBJ2-5	TGTGCCAGCAGTGAATATTTCGGGGTGGGGGAGACCCAGTACTTC	CASSEYFGVGETQYF
.	TRBV12-3/TRBV12-4	many	TRBJ1-2	TGTGCCAGCACTCCCACAGGTTCATATGGCTACACCTTC	CASTPTGSYGYTF
.	TRBV28	many	TRBJ2-2	TGTGCCAGCAGTTTATCGGACGGGGAGCTGTTTTTT	CASSLSDGELFF
.	TRBV28	many	TRBJ2-7	TGTGCCAGCAGTTTCCTTAACTACGAGCAGTACTTC	CASSFLNYEQYF
.	TRBV20-1	many	TRBJ1-5	TGCAGTGCCAGACCACAGGCAGGCCAGGGGAATCAGCCCCAGCATTTT	CSARPQAGQGNQPQHF
.	TRBV28	many	TRBJ1-1	TGTGCCAGCAGCTCCACGGGGGGGACTGAAGCTTTCTTT	CASSSTGGTEAFF
.	TRBV5-6	few	TRBJ1-4	TGTGCCAGCAGCTTTTCCGCAAGGATTAATGAAAAACTGTTTTTT	CASSFSARINEKLFF
TRBD2	TRBV2	few	TRBJ2-1	TGTGCCAGCACCCCCCTTAGCGGGAATCGGAATGAGCAGTTCTTC	CASTPLSGNRNEQFF
.	TRBV29-1	many	TRBJ2-7	TGCAGCGTTCCAAAGGCCTGCGAGCAGTACTTC	CSVPKACEQYF